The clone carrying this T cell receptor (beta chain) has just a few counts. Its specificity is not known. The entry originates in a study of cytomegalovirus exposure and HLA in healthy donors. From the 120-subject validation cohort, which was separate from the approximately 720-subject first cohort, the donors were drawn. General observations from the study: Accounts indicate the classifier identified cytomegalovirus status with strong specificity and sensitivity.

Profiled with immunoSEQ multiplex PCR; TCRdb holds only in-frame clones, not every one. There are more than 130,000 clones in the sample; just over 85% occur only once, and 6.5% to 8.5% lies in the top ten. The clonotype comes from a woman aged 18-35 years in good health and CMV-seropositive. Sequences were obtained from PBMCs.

The CDR3 spells CASSAKLAGASGANVLTF. The CDR3 DNA is TGTGCCAGCAGCGCAAAACTAGCGGGGGCGTCTGGGGCCAACGTCCTGACTTTC. This sequence joins TRBV7-6 and TRBJ2-6, with 11 bases fitting TRBD2. The CDR3 has 18 residues. Germline assignment: CDR1 SGHVS and CDR2 FNYEAQ. V dropped 5 bases and J dropped 1; count of bases not matched to a gene: 7.